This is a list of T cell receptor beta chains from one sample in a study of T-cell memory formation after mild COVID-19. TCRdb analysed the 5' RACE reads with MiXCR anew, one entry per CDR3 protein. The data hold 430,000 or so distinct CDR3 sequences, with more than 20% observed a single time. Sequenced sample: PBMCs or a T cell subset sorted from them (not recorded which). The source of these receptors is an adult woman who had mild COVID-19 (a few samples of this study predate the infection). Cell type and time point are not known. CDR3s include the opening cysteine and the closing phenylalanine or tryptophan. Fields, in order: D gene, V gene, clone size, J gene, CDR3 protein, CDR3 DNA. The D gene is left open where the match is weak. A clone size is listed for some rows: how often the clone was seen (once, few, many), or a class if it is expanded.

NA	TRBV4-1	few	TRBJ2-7	CASSQSWGGNYEQYF	TGCGCCAGCAGCCAATCTTGGGGCGGAAACTACGAGCAGTACTTC
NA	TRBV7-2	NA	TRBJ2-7	CASSQMTASYEQYF	TGTGCCAGCAGCCAGATGACAGCCTCCTACGAGCAGTACTTC
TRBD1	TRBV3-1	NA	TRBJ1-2	CASSHLTGGYPGTGYTF	TGTGCCAGCAGCCACCTGACAGGGGGCTACCCGGGGACTGGCTACACCTTC
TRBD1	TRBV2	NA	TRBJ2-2	CASEPGRTGAKPLFF	TGTGCCAGCGAGCCGGGGCGGACAGGGGCAAAACCGCTGTTTTTT
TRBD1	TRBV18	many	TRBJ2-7	CASSPNAGTGIEQYF	TGTGCCAGCTCACCTAATGCCGGGACAGGGATCGAGCAGTACTTC
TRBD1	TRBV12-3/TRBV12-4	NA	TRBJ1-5	CASSPGQGRQPQHF	TGTGCCAGCAGTCCTGGACAGGGTCGTCAGCCCCAGCATTTT
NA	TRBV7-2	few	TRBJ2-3	CASSTGTITDTQYF	TGTGCCAGCAGCACCGGGACCATCACAGATACGCAGTATTTT
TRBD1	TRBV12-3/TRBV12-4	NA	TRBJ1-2	CASSYLIGTGGDYGYTF	TGTGCCAGCAGTTATCTGATTGGGACAGGGGGAGACTATGGCTACACCTTC
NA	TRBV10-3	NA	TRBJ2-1	CAIGTDLEQFF	TGTGCCATCGGGACCGACCTTGAGCAGTTCTTC
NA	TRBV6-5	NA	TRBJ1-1	CASSYSRNTEAFF	TGTGCCAGCAGTTACTCGAGGAACACTGAAGCTTTCTTT
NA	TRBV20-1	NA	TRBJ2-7	CSASPDTHYEQYF	TGCAGTGCTAGTCCGGACACCCACTACGAGCAGTACTTC
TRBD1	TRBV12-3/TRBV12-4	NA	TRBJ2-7	CASGQGLGKLPSSLTYEQYF	TGTGCCAGCGGACAGGGTTTGGGGAAGCTCCCCTCCTCTTTGACCTACGAGCAGTACTTC
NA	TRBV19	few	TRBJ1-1	CASSNWGNTEAFF	TGTGCCAGTAGTAACTGGGGAAACACTGAAGCTTTCTTT
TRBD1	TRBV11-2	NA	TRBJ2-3	CASSTRLQGAGTDTQYF	TGTGCCAGCAGCACCCGACTACAGGGGGCGGGCACAGATACGCAGTATTTT
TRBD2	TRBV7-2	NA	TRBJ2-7	CASSSRGFLAGAYEQYF	TGTGCCAGCAGCTCGCGCGGTTTTCTAGCGGGGGCCTACGAGCAGTACTTC
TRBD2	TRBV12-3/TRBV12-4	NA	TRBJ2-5	CASSPGLAADYRETQYF	TGTGCCAGCAGCCCTGGACTAGCGGCGGATTATAGGGAGACCCAGTACTTC
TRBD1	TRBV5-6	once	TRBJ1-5	CASSFMTGTGSQPQHF	TGTGCCAGCAGCTTCATGACCGGGACAGGTAGTCAGCCCCAGCATTTT
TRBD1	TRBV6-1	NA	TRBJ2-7	CASSGNRDRGGYEQYF	TGTGCCAGCAGTGGGAACCGGGACAGAGGGGGCTACGAGCAGTACTTC
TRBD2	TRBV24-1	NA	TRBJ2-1	CATCSSGGAGEQFF	TGTGCCACCTGTTCTAGCGGGGGGGCCGGTGAGCAGTTCTTC
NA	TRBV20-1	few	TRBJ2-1	CSARDPGTPTYNEQFF	TGCAGTGCTAGAGACCCCGGGACTCCCACCTACAATGAGCAGTTCTTC
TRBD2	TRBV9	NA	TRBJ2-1	CASSVGEGGGPWHEQFF	TGTGCCAGCAGCGTAGGCGAGGGCGGGGGGCCGTGGCATGAGCAGTTCTTC
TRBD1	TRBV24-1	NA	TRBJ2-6	CATSGGQGAGGANVLTF	TGTGCCACCAGTGGCGGACAGGGGGCAGGTGGGGCCAACGTCCTGACTTTC
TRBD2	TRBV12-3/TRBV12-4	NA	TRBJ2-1	CASSPAGLRNEQFF	TGTGCCAGCAGTCCCGCGGGACTACGGAATGAGCAGTTCTTC
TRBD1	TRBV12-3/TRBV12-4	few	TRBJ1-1	CASRPDRGQVNTEAFF	TGTGCCAGCAGGCCCGACAGGGGGCAGGTGAACACTGAAGCTTTCTTT
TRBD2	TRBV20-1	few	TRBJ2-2	CSALRLAGGPGELFF	TGCAGTGCTCTCCGACTAGCGGGGGGGCCCGGGGAGCTGTTTTTT
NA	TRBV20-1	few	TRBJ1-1	CSARSPNTEAFF	TGCAGTGCTAGAAGCCCGAACACTGAAGCTTTCTTT
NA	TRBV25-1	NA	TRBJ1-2	CASSEWRGTAMSYTF	TGTGCCAGCAGTGAATGGCGGGGGACGGCTATGAGCTACACCTTC
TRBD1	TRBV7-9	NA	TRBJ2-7	CASSPGGKETYEQYF	TGTGCCAGCAGCCCAGGGGGAAAAGAGACCTACGAGCAGTACTTC
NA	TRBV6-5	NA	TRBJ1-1	CASSYSSGVTEAFF	TGTGCCAGCAGTTACTCGTCGGGGGTCACTGAAGCTTTCTTT
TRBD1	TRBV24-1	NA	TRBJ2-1	CATSETHRGLNNEQFF	TGTGCCACCAGTGAAACCCACAGGGGGTTAAACAATGAGCAGTTCTTC
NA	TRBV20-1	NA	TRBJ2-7	CSAADSYEQYF	TGCAGTGCTGCGGACTCCTACGAGCAGTACTTC
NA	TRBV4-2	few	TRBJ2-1	CASAQPLGSYNEQFF	TGTGCCAGTGCACAGCCTTTAGGATCCTACAATGAGCAGTTCTTC
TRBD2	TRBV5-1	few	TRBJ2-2	CASSLAGGGTNTGELFF	TGCGCCAGCAGCTTGGCTGGCGGGGGAACGAACACCGGGGAGCTGTTTTTT
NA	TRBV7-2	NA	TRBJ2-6	CAAFSSGANVLTF	TGTGCCGCCTTTTCATCTGGGGCCAACGTCCTGACTTTC
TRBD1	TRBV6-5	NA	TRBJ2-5	CASSEQGSETQYF	TGTGCCAGCTCCGAACAGGGGTCAGAGACCCAGTACTTC
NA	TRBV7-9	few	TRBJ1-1	CASSFWVNTEAFF	TGTGCCAGCAGCTTTTGGGTTAACACTGAAGCTTTCTTT
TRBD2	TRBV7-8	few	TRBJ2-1	CASSLPSVGSGGAYNEQFF	TGTGCCAGCAGCTTACCCTCCGTTGGTAGCGGGGGGGCCTACAATGAGCAGTTCTTC
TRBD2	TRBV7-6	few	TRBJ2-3	CASSLDLAGGTDTQYF	TGTGCCAGCAGCTTAGACCTAGCGGGGGGCACAGATACGCAGTATTTT
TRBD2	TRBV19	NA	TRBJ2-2	CASTFWGGTGELFF	TGTGCCAGTACTTTCTGGGGAGGGACCGGGGAGCTGTTTTTT
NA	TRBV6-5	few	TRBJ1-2	CASSSTAGLNYGYTF	TGTGCCAGCAGTTCAACCGCGGGGCTTAACTATGGCTACACCTTC
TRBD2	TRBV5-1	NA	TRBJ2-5	CASAPGLAYQETQYF	TGCGCCAGCGCCCCGGGACTAGCGTACCAAGAGACCCAGTACTTC
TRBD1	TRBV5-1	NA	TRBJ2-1	CASSLPTDRGHRNEQFF	TGCGCCAGCAGCCTCCCGACGGACAGGGGGCATAGGAATGAGCAGTTCTTC
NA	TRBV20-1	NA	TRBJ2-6	CSAQNTGVGANVLTF	TGCAGTGCTCAAAATACAGGAGTCGGGGCCAACGTCCTGACTTTC
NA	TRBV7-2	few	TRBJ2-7	CASSLARPAARGEQYF	TGTGCCAGCAGCTTAGCGAGGCCCGCAGCTCGGGGCGAGCAGTACTTC
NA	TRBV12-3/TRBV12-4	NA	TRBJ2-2	CASSPGLRELFF	TGTGCCAGCAGTCCGGGACTTCGGGAGCTGTTTTTT
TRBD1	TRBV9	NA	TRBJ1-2	CASSPKTGPQGGYTF	TGTGCCAGCAGCCCGAAGACAGGGCCCCAGGGAGGCTACACCTTC
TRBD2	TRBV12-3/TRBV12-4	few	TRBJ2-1	CASSPGLADWGEQFF	TGTGCCAGCAGCCCAGGACTAGCGGACTGGGGTGAGCAGTTCTTC
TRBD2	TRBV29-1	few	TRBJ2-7	CSVEDAGGLRYEQYF	TGCAGCGTTGAAGATGCGGGGGGCCTACGTTACGAGCAGTACTTC
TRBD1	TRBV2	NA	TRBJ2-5	CASMTTRGLGETQYF	TGTGCCAGCATGACGACCAGGGGGCTTGGGGAGACCCAGTACTTC
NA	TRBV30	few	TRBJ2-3	CAWSFLLDTQYF	TGTGCCTGGAGTTTCCTCTTGGATACGCAGTATTTT
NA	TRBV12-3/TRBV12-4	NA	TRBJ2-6	CASRYRFTGANVLTF	TGTGCCAGCAGATACAGGTTTACTGGGGCCAACGTCCTGACTTTC
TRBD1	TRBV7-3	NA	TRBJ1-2	CASSLMGGQHNYGYTF	TGTGCCAGCAGCTTGATGGGGGGACAGCATAACTATGGCTACACCTTC
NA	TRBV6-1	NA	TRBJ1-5	CASSESGQPGQPQHF	TGTGCCAGCAGTGAATCCGGGCAACCGGGACAGCCCCAGCATTTT
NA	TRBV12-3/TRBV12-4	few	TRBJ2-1	CASSMTVNEQFF	TGTGCCAGCAGTATGACAGTAAATGAGCAGTTCTTC
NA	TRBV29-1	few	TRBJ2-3	CSVTDNAGTDTQYF	TGCAGCGTTACAGACAACGCAGGCACAGATACGCAGTATTTT
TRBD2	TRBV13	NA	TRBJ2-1	CASSASWTSGSDEQFF	TGTGCCAGCAGCGCATCGTGGACTAGCGGGAGCGATGAGCAGTTCTTC
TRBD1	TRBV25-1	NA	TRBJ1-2	CASQRGQGYGYTF	TGTGCCAGCCAAAGGGGGCAGGGGTACGGCTACACCTTC
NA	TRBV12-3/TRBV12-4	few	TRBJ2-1	CASSRALDSMARNEQFF	TGTGCCAGCAGCCGCGCACTGGATTCTATGGCTCGAAATGAGCAGTTCTTC
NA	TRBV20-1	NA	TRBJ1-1	CSARGAAGNTEAFF	TGCAGTGCTAGAGGTGCGGCAGGGAACACTGAAGCTTTCTTT